This entry describes one TCR beta chain. Its target is unknown. TCRdb passed the RACE reads through MiXCR, listing each CDR3 protein once. The data contain approximately 260,000 distinct CDR3 sequences, approximately 8.6% of them singletons. V gave up 5 bases and J gave up 3 bases, with 14 bases separating them. Germline V gene sequence: CDR1 DFQATT, CDR2 SNEGSKA (reference sequence). This CDR3 region has 13 residues. The sample comes from a study of human T cells and chemical hapten exposure. Study at large: A patient group, mainly female, showed alopecia areata, totalis or universalis.

General study points: Compared with pre-sensitization or healthy control sets, expanded TCRs clustered more. Having alopecia, donors may respond immunologically unlike healthy people. Following DPC sensitization, TCRs present above 1 in 1000 frequency showed no change.

Noted time point: pre-sensitization, week 0. Treatment: therapeutic diphenylcyclopropenone sensitization with weekly scalp DPC. The TCR comes from a woman aged 40 to 50 with alopecia areata. Some clones in this sample may be carry-over from other donors' samples. The V gene is TRBV20-1, the J gene TRBJ2-7; D call uncertain. Sequencing was performed on whole blood, taken in connection with sensitization to the hapten diphenylcyclopropenone (DPC). CDR3 region: CSAQARLGYEQYF. CDR3 in DNA: TGCAGTGCTCAAGCTAGGTTAGGCTACGAGCAGTACTTC.